These 16 T cell receptor beta chains came from one sample sequenced in a study of CD8 T cells in ankylosing spondylitis. Overall study findings and caveats: Ankylosing spondylitis blood appeared to be characterized by a TCR beta motif of eight highly homologous variants.

These receptors lack a known antigen. TCRdb processed the 5' RACE reads anew with MiXCR; each CDR3 protein has one entry. The data show approximately 500,000 distinct CDR3 sequences, with about 13% seen just once and under 7.5% held by the top ten. The sequencing input was blood, either unsorted or a sorted T cell fraction (not recorded which). These receptors all stem from a male donor with ankylosing spondylitis.

This clonotype was seen only a few times. The V and J genes are TRBV18 and TRBJ2-5, with D hard to call. CDR3 length equals 15 residues. Trimming took off 3 bases at V and 5 bases at J, with 16 bases between the two ends. Germline V gives CDR1 KGHSH, CDR2 LQKENI. CDR3 residues: CASSPNGSNAETQYF. As DNA, the CDR3 is TGTGCCAGCTCACCGAACGGGTCAAATGCTGAGACCCAGTACTTC. Full variable domain (missing parts from reference TRBV18 and TRBJ2-5): NAGVMQNPRHLVRRRGQEARLRCSPMKGHSHVYWYRQLPEEGLKFMVYLQKENIIDESGMPKERFSAEFPKEGPSILRIQQVVRGDSAAYFCASSPNGSNAETQYFGPGTRLLVL.

The V call is TRBV6-1, the J call TRBJ2-3; D is unresolved. V gave up 6 bases and J gave up 1 base, with 11 bases separating them. The germline V gene encodes CDR1 MNHNS and CDR2 SASEGT. The CDR3 totals 14 residues. The CDR3, as DNA: TGTGCCAGCAGAAAGGGCCGCGGCACAGATACGCAGTATTTT. As protein: CASRKGRGTDTQYF.

This clonotype was seen a handful of times. The rearrangement uses TRBV3-1 and TRBJ2-1; D gene unclear. Trimming took off 0 bases at V and 12 bases at J, with 9 bases between the two ends. CDR1 and CDR2 from the germline V gene are LGHDT and YNNKEL (reference sequence). This CDR3 is 12 amino acids long. The CDR3 DNA sequence: TGTGCCAGCAGCCAAGATGTAGGTCCGCAGTTCTTC. This gives the protein CASSQDVGPQFF.

This clonotype was recorded a few times. The chain carries TRBV2 and TRBJ2-3, with D possibly TRBD1 on 6 matching bases. The CDR3 extends over 12 amino acids. Germline V gives CDR1 SNHLY, CDR2 FYNNEI. The ends were cut back, 8 bases at V and 6 bases at J, with 12 bases in the middle. The CDR3 reads CASGLRGDTQYF. The CDR3 nucleotides read TGTGCCAGCGGCCTCAGGGGCGATACGCAGTATTTT.

In this sample, this clonotype turned up a few times. The chain is built from TRBV15 and TRBJ2-2; 14 positions agree with TRBD2. V was pared by 5 bases and J by 6 bases, with 11 bases of the junction left unmatched. The CDR3 runs to 18 residues. From germline, CDR1 is LNHNV and CDR2 YYDKDF (reference sequence). CDR3 DNA: TGTGCCACCAGCGGCGGACTAGCGGGGGGAGGGGAGTCCGGGGAGCTGTTTTTT. Its protein product is CATSGGLAGGGESGELFF.

This clonotype occurred a few times. The V call is TRBV3-1, the J call TRBJ2-3; no reliable D call. The CDR3 sequence is 15 residues long. CDR1 is LGHDT and CDR2 is YNNKEL in the germline V gene (reference sequence). V was shortened by 1 base and J by 0 bases, with 8 bases between the two germline ends. Here the CDR3 DNA reads TGTGCCAGCAGCCAAGTCAGGTCTAGCACAGATACGCAGTATTTT. Its protein is CASSQVRSSTDTQYF.

At least ten counts were recorded for this clonotype. This rearrangement joins TRBV29-1 to TRBJ1-2; D gene uncertain. The germline CDR1 and CDR2 sequences are SQVTM and ANQGSEA. The CDR3 runs 13 residues. Deletions cut 5 bases from V and 1 base from J, with 11 bases between. In DNA form, the CDR3 reads TGCAGCGTTCTGGCTGAAGTTAACTATGGCTACACCTTC. Amino acids: CSVLAEVNYGYTF.

This chain connects TRBV7-2 to TRBJ2-2; D gene uncertain. The germline V gene has CDR1 SGHTA and CDR2 FQGNSA. V lost 1 base and J 1 base, leaving 4 bases between the germline ends. The CDR3 contains 14 residues. This chain's CDR3 is CASSLVWNTGELFF. CDR3 DNA sequence: TGTGCCAGCAGCTTAGTCTGGAACACCGGGGAGCTGTTTTTT.

This chain uses TRBV6-1 with TRBJ2-1; D unclear. The CDR3 has 12 residues. Trimming removed 7 bases from V and 2 bases from J, with 6 bases in between. Germline CDR1 reads MNHNS; CDR2 reads SASEGT. The CDR3 DNA reads TGTGCCAGCATGTTGCCCTACAATGAGCAGTTCTTC. Translated, it gives CASMLPYNEQFF.

This clonotype was seen only a few times. This sequence joins TRBV12-3 or TRBV12-4 and TRBJ1-2; 11 nucleotides agree with TRBD1. The trim removed 6 bases at V and 7 bases at J, leaving 10 bases unmatched. There are 15 residues in the CDR3. CDR3 sequence (DNA): TGTGCCAGCAGCCCCCGGCGGGGGACAGGGGGTGGCTACACCTTC. Its protein is CASSPRRGTGGGYTF.

The V and J genes are TRBV5-4 and TRBJ2-1, with 10 bases fitting TRBD2. Germline V gene lookup returns CDR1 SGHNT and CDR2 YYREEE (reference sequence). The CDR3 consists of 17 residues. V shed 4 bases and J 1 base; nucleotides not matched to a gene: 8. CDR3 nucleotides: TGTGCCAGCAGCCCGGCGGGGACTAGCGATTCCTACAATGAGCAGTTCTTC. This encodes CASSPAGTSDSYNEQFF.

The chain has TRBV20-1 and TRBJ2-1; TRBD2 is a possible D gene (6 bases). CDR3 length equals 14 residues. CDR1 and CDR2 (germline): DFQATT, SNEGSKA (reference sequence). Deletions cut 3 bases from V and 8 bases from J, with 17 bases between. In DNA, the CDR3 is TGCAGTGCTAGTTACGCTAGCGTGGCATATGAGCAGTTCTTC. It codes for CSASYASVAYEQFF.

A few counts support this clonotype. This chain uses TRBV5-1 with TRBJ2-7; a possible D gene is TRBD1 (6 bases). This CDR3 region has 12 residues. V lost 4 bases and J lost 5, with 10 bases in between. The germline CDR1 and CDR2 sequences are SGHRS and YFSETQ. The CDR3 loop reads CASSMDRDEQYF. The CDR3 nucleotides are TGCGCCAGCAGCATGGACAGAGACGAGCAGTACTTC.

V is TRBV7-9 and J is TRBJ2-3, with D perhaps TRBD1 (6 bases). The V gene's germline CDR1 is SEHNR and CDR2 FQNEAQ (reference sequence). The CDR3 spans 14 residues. V dropped 8 bases and J dropped 3 bases, with 15 bases sitting between them. The CDR3 spells CASQSPRGTDTQYF. As DNA, the CDR3 is TGTGCCAGCCAGTCCCCTAGGGGGACAGATACGCAGTATTTT. Full variable domain (remainder filled in from reference TRBV7-9 and TRBJ2-3): DTGVSQNPRHKITKRGQNVTFRCDPISEHNRLYWYRQTLGQGPEFLTYFQNEAQLEKSRLLSDRFSAERPKGSFSTLEIQRTEQGDSAMYLCASQSPRGTDTQYFGPGTRLTVL.

This clonotype has only a few counts. This chain joins TRBV11-2 and TRBJ2-1; 10 bases match TRBD2. The trim removed 1 base at V and 2 bases at J, leaving 14 bases unmatched. Germline CDR1 and CDR2: SGHAT and FQNNGV. This CDR3 contains 20 residues. The CDR3 loop is CASSLVGFASGSNTYNEQFF. CDR3 coding DNA: TGTGCCAGCAGCTTAGTGGGTTTTGCTAGCGGGAGTAATACCTACAATGAGCAGTTCTTC. The full variable domain, with the rest looked up from reference TRBV11-2 and TRBJ2-1, is EAGVAQSPRYKIIEKRQSVAFWCNPISGHATLYWYQQILGQGPKLLIQFQNNGVVDDSQLPKDRFSAERLKGVDSTLKIQPAKLEDSAVYLCASSLVGFASGSNTYNEQFFGPGTRLTVL.

This clonotype was seen ten or more times. The chain couples TRBV5-1 to TRBJ1-6; possible D gene TRBD1, 6 bases. This CDR3 is built from 15 residues. In germline, CDR1 is SGHRS, CDR2 YFSETQ. V was shortened by 0 bases and J by 10 bases, with 14 bases between the two germline ends. The CDR3 nucleotides are TGCGCCAGCAGCTTGGGGGGACAAAAGGCCTCACCCCTCCACTTT. Translated, it gives CASSLGGQKASPLHF.